This T cell receptor (beta chain) was sequenced in a study of blood T cells in healthy people across ages. Study-level results: The study regarded diversity estimates from one million T cells as underestimates.

The V gene end was trimmed by 1 base and the J gene end by 5 bases; junction bases not matched to a gene: 11. There are 16 residues in the CDR3. The germline V gene encodes CDR1 SQVTM and CDR2 ANQGSEA. This clonotype was observed a few times. No antigen is known for it. The sample, approximately 10 milliliters of peripheral blood, was drawn from each donor. Using a J-beta primer mix together with a sample-barcoded 5' primer, a second PCR was run for about 7 to 12 cycles. TCRdb analysed the 5' RACE reads with MiXCR anew, one entry per CDR3 protein. The sample consists of about 1.6 million distinct CDR3 sequences, about 31% of them appearing once.

Input material: blood. This sequence was found in a woman aged 25-40 years in good health. The chain joins TRBV29-1 to TRBJ2-5; 9 nucleotides match TRBD2. DNA of the CDR3: TGCAGCGTTGAAGGTCAGTCTAGCGGGGAGAGGGAGACCCAGTACTTC. This gives the protein CSVEGQSSGERETQYF.